This T cell receptor beta chain was identified in a study of blood T cell repertoires in COVID-19. The table came from immunoSEQ multiplex PCR; TCRdb's copy has only in-frame clones and leaves some out. Here the sample spans around 170,000 clones, roughly 84% being singletons. This clonotype originated in a man younger than 35 with active or convalescent COVID-19. Sequenced material: peripheral blood.

DNA for the CDR3: TGCAGTGCGCTAACCAAGGAAAAACTGTTTTTT. Protein sequence: CSALTKEKLFF. The chain has TRBV20-1 and TRBJ1-4; unclear D gene. V was shortened by 6 bases and J by 8 bases, with 10 bases between the two germline ends. Germline-derived CDR1 and CDR2 are DFQATT and SNEGSKA (reference sequence). This CDR3 region has 11 residues.